This T cell receptor (beta chain) was found in a study of blood T cells in healthy people across ages. On this clonotype: Antigen specificity is unknown.

Combining a sample-barcoded 5' primer with a J-beta primer mix, a second PCR ran for about 6 to 11 cycles. Each cDNA molecule, via a template-switch adaptor with 12 random nucleotides, was tagged. All samples yielded 2.5 million or more CDR3-containing paired-end reads. In TCRdb, the 5' RACE reads were re-called with MiXCR into one record per CDR3 protein. The table shows 1,100,000 or so distinct CDR3 sequences, with 40% to 55% occurring only once. Isolation recovered at least 6 million PBMCs from every sample. Findings and limits, study-wide: Both naive CD4+ cell counts and diversity were greater in long-lived donors than in aged donors.

The sequence was collected from a woman aged 55-70 years in good health. Sequencing was done on a sample of blood.

CDR3 residues: CSVGAGSGETQFF. As DNA, the CDR3 is TGCAGCGTTGGGGCGGGTTCCGGGGAGACCCAGTTCTTC. The rearrangement links TRBV29-1 to TRBJ2-1; weak D call: TRBD2 (5 bases). The V gene's germline CDR1 is SQVTM and CDR2 ANQGSEA. The CDR3 runs to 13 residues. With 4 bases removed from V and 13 bases from J, the gap between germline ends came to 20 bases.